The table lists the clone carrying this T cell receptor beta chain with many counts. The antigen is undetermined. The data derive from a study of early T cells in non-severe SARS-CoV-2 infection. V was shortened by 4 bases and J by 7 bases, with 21 bases between the two germline ends. The CDR3 length is 16 residues. Per germline, CDR1 SGHDT and CDR2 YYEEEE. Findings and caveats of the study: VDJdb matching skewed toward anti-spike CD8 responses, missing private and CD4 specificities.

TCRdb independently ran MiXCR on the 5' RACE reads; one entry per CDR3 protein. The sample lists tens of thousands of distinct CDR3 sequences, about 9.3% occurring once. The sequence was obtained from an adult who was a healthcare worker with PCR-confirmed SARS-CoV-2 infection or an uninfected control (not recorded which). J is TRBJ2-1 and V is TRBV5-6; D possibly corresponds to TRBD2 (5 bases). Sequencing was done on a sample of whole blood. CDR3 sequence: CASSPLNPPGLNEQFF. DNA for the CDR3: TGTGCCAGCAGCCCCCTTAATCCTCCCGGACTTAATGAGCAGTTCTTC. The complete variable domain, with remaining parts taken from reference TRBV5-6 and TRBJ2-1, reads DAGVTQSPTHLIKTRGQQVTLRCSPKSGHDTVSWYQQALGQGPQFIFQYYEEEERQRGNFPDRFSGHQFPNYSSELNVNALLLGDSALYLCASSPLNPPGLNEQFFGPGTRLTVL.